These 14 T cell receptor beta chains came from one sample sequenced in a study of cytomegalovirus exposure and HLA in healthy donors (dated by TCRdb to between 2016 and 2019). The method was the immunoSEQ multiplex PCR assay. For the multiplex PCR, a mixture combining 60 forward primers for TCR Vbeta segments and 13 reverse primers for TCR Jbeta segments was used. This immuneACCESS table, as held by TCRdb, lists in-frame sequences with V and J called but not all clones. Of the missing ones, under half trace to an unresolved V gene in checked studies; the others have no known cause. For this sample the table gives around 100,000 clones, of which roughly three fifths were detected only once. Around 4% of the sample goes to the ten largest clones. Sequencing was done on a sample of PBMCs. The receptors derive from a man in his thirties or forties in good health and CMV-seropositive.

The J gene is TRBJ2-7, the V gene TRBV28, with a tentative D call TRBD1 (5 bases). The CDR3 is 13 residues long. V gave up 5 bases and J gave up 2 bases, with 10 bases separating them. Germline CDR1 MDHEN, CDR2 SYDVKM. The DNA of the CDR3 is TGTGCCAGCAGTCCCAGGGTTCCCTACGAGCAGTACTTC. Amino acids: CASSPRVPYEQYF.

V and J are TRBV6-5 and TRBJ1-2; D remains unclear. This CDR3 is built from 15 residues. Germline loops: CDR1 MNHEY, CDR2 SVGAGI. V was pared by 8 bases and J by 4 bases, with 20 bases between. This CDR3 reads CASAQITVERYGYTF. CDR3 coding DNA: TGTGCCAGCGCCCAAATAACCGTCGAGCGCTATGGCTACACCTTC.

CDR3 region: CASSSQEGGGNTIYF. The CDR3, as DNA: TGTGCCAGCAGCTCGCAAGAAGGGGGAGGAAACACCATATATTTT. The chain carries TRBV7-9 and TRBJ1-3; D possibly corresponds to TRBD1 (6 bases). Trimming removed 4 bases at V and 4 bases at J, with 14 bases between. Germline V gives CDR1 SEHNR, CDR2 FQNEAQ (reference sequence). This CDR3 has 15 residues. The whole variable domain, filled in from reference TRBV7-9 and TRBJ1-3, reads DTGVSQNPRHKITKRGQNVTFRCDPISEHNRLYWYRQTLGQGPEFLTYFQNEAQLEKSRLLSDRFSAERPKGSFSTLEIQRTEQGDSAMYLCASSSQEGGGNTIYFGEGSWLTVV.

This clone was detected only a few times. As DNA, the CDR3 is TGCGCCAGCAGCTTGGAGGCGGCGGGTGAAGCTTTCTTT. Translation gives CASSLEAAGEAFF. This sequence joins TRBV5-1 and TRBJ1-1; D not resolved. Trimming removed 0 bases at V and 7 bases at J, with 10 bases between. Germline V gives CDR1 SGHRS, CDR2 YFSETQ. The CDR3 extends over 13 amino acids.

This clone is a singleton in its sample. The genes are TRBV6-1 and TRBJ1-2; TRBD1 matches 12 bases. Germline V CDR1 and CDR2: MNHNS, SASEGT. The CDR3 runs to 15 residues. V lost 4 bases, J lost 4 bases, and 4 bases stayed unmatched. CDR3 nucleotide sequence: TGTGCCAGCAGTGGCGGGACAGGGGGCGCCTATGGCTACACCTTC. Translating it yields CASSGGTGGAYGYTF.

The table lists this clone with a few counts. V is TRBV6-5 and J is TRBJ2-1; TRBD2 agrees at 9 bases. The germline CDR1 and CDR2 sequences are MNHEY and SVGAGI. Unmatched junction bases numbered 7, after V lost 8 bases and J lost 2 bases. The CDR3 consists of 15 residues. CDR3 protein: CASSVAGAAYNEQFF. Written as DNA, the CDR3 is TGTGCCAGCTCCGTAGCGGGGGCCGCCTACAATGAGCAGTTCTTC.

This sequence joins TRBV5-1 and TRBJ1-1; 11 bases are shared with TRBD1. V lost 0 bases, J lost 5 bases, and 6 bases stayed unmatched. This CDR3 has 16 residues. The germline CDR1 and CDR2 sequences are SGHRS and YFSETQ. For the CDR3, the DNA is TGCGCCAGCAGCTTGGAGGGACGGGACAGGGGGACTGAAGCTTTCTTT. Translating it yields CASSLEGRDRGTEAFF. The full variable domain, completed using reference TRBV5-1 and TRBJ1-1, is KAGVTQTPRYLIKTRGQQVTLSCSPISGHRSVSWYQQTPGQGLQFLFEYFSETQRNKGNFPGRFSGRQFSNSRSEMNVSTLELGDSALYLCASSLEGRDRGTEAFFGQGTRLTVV.

The chain joins TRBV7-9 to TRBJ2-7; 8 positions agree with TRBD1. V lost 5 bases and J lost 3; bases outside the gene matches: 9. This CDR3 contains 15 residues. Germline values: CDR1 SEHNR, CDR2 FQNEAQ (reference sequence). CDR3 loop: CASSPPNRGIYEQYF. The CDR3 DNA reads as TGTGCCAGCAGCCCGCCTAACAGGGGGATCTACGAGCAGTACTTC.

CDR3 loop: CASTPMRTLEAFF. The CDR3 DNA reads TGTGCCAGCACCCCGATGCGCACCCTTGAAGCTTTCTTT. The V and J genes are TRBV2 and TRBJ1-1; no clear D gene. The V end was cut by 7 bases, the J end by 7 bases, with 16 bases between. In germline, CDR1 is SNHLY, CDR2 FYNNEI. There are 13 residues in the CDR3.

There are a few counts of this clone. The chain recombines TRBV5-6 with TRBJ1-1, with D hard to call. Germline V lookup: CDR1 SGHDT, CDR2 YYEEEE. CDR3 size: 16 residues. V was cut by 0 bases and J by 5 bases, with 17 bases left in between. This chain's CDR3 is CASSLVEALARTEAFF. CDR3 sequence (DNA): TGTGCCAGCAGCTTGGTAGAGGCCCTGGCAAGAACTGAAGCTTTCTTT.

In its sample, this clone was seen a few times. The V and J genes are TRBV18 and TRBJ1-1; D perhaps matches TRBD1 (5 bases). The length of the CDR3 is 15 residues. Germline V gene sequence: CDR1 KGHSH, CDR2 LQKENI. V was trimmed by 0 bases and J by 1 base, leaving 9 bases between them. The DNA for the CDR3 is TGTGCCAGCTCACCACCCGAGACAGAGAACACTGAAGCTTTCTTT. Its translation is CASSPPETENTEAFF.

The V call is TRBV6-5, the J call TRBJ1-1, with D maybe TRBD1 (6 bases). The CDR3 loop spans 14 amino acids. The germline V gene encodes CDR1 MNHEY and CDR2 SVGAGI. The V end lost 4 bases, the J end lost 5 bases, and 14 bases lay between the germline ends. The CDR3 sequence is CASSSTGSDTEAFF. DNA of the CDR3: TGTGCCAGCAGTTCCACAGGGAGTGATACTGAAGCTTTCTTT.

V usage is TRBV7-2 and J usage is TRBJ2-7; TRBD2 aligns across 9 bases. Trimming removed 2 bases from V and 0 bases from J; junction bases left unmatched: 5. The germline CDR1 and CDR2 sequences are SGHTA and FQGNSA. The CDR3 contains 16 residues. The CDR3 DNA sequence: TGTGCCAGCAGCTTAAGGATTAGCGGGGGCTCCTACGAGCAGTACTTC. It is translated as CASSLRISGGSYEQYF.

The chain is built from TRBV9 and TRBJ2-2; 8 bases are shared with TRBD1. Germline CDR1 reads SGDLS; CDR2 reads YYNGEE. With 5 bases clipped from V and 3 bases from J, the junction kept 12 bases outside the gene matches. The CDR3 runs 17 residues. The CDR3 sequence: CASSNPVQGAHTGELFF. The CDR3 coding sequence is TGTGCCAGCAGTAACCCAGTCCAGGGGGCCCACACCGGGGAGCTGTTTTTT.